This T cell receptor beta chain is from a study of T-cell reconstitution after alpha-beta-depleted transplantation in children. The CDR3 loop spans 15 amino acids. CDR1 SQVTM and CDR2 ANQGSEA come from the germline V gene. V lost 4 bases, J lost 5 bases, and 20 bases lay in between. Unique molecular identifiers were used in preparing the TCRbeta library. TCRdb passed the PCR reads through MiXCR, listing each CDR3 protein once. The sample includes about 610,000 distinct CDR3 sequences, about 11% of them seen just once. This clonotype was recorded many times. Source: PBMCs from the stem cell graft donor, taken from the stem cell graft. This chain links TRBV29-1 with TRBJ2-5; D call uncertain. This clonotype originated in a human donor who donated a stem cell graft to a child with acute myeloid leukemia. The CDR3 reads CSVGLNYGRPETQYF. The DNA of the CDR3 is TGCAGCGTTGGACTTAACTACGGTAGACCGGAGACCCAGTACTTC.